The rows below give T cell receptor beta chains drawn from one sample of a study of control samples from healthy donors and cancer patients. Clones were read by immunoSEQ multiplex PCR, and TCRdb kept only the in-frame ones, dropping some. The sample holds around 190,000 clones. Sequenced material: blood. These receptors were obtained from a woman aged 30 to 39 in good health. Both conserved end residues are part of each CDR3. A D gene is named only where the DNA matches it firmly.

v_call,d_call,j_call,cdr3_nt,cdr3_aa
TRBV4-1,-,TRBJ1-1,TGCGCCAGCAGCCGTAACACGGGAATATTGAACACTGAAGCTTTCTTT,CASSRNTGILNTEAFF
TRBV5-6,-,TRBJ1-1,TGTGCCAGCAGCTTGCCGACCAGGACGCGGAACACTGAAGCTTTCTTT,CASSLPTRTRNTEAFF
TRBV14,TRBD2,TRBJ2-3,TGTGCCAGCAGCCAAGTACCCCGACTAGCGGGGGGTAAAGATACGCAGTATTTT,CASSQVPRLAGGKDTQYF
TRBV5-1,TRBD2,TRBJ2-1,TGCGCCAGCAGTAAGCGGGGCGACAATGAGCAGTTCTTC,CASSKRGDNEQFF
TRBV2,TRBD1,TRBJ1-1,TGTGCCAGCACCAAGGAACAGGGGGCGTCGAGCACTGAAGCTTTCTTT,CASTKEQGASSTEAFF
TRBV5-4,TRBD2,TRBJ2-7,TGTGCCAGCAGCTTTCCGGGACTAGCGGGGGAGAGCTCCTACGAGCAGTACTTC,CASSFPGLAGESSYEQYF
TRBV21-1,-,TRBJ2-1,TGTGCCAGCAGCACGCTAGGGGAAGGACTAGCGGGGAGCTCCTACAATGAGCAGTTCTTC,CASSTLGEGLAGSSYNEQFF
TRBV6-5,-,TRBJ2-7,TGTGCCAGCAGTTACCGCGGAGACCCGACCTACGAGCAGTACTTC,CASSYRGDPTYEQYF
TRBV29-1,-,TRBJ1-2,TGCAGCGTACAAAAGGGGGAAGGGTATGGCTACACCTTC,CSVQKGEGYGYTF
TRBV28,TRBD1,TRBJ1-2,TGTGCCAGCCTATCCCGGGCCCACAGGGGTAACTATGGCTACACCTTC,CASLSRAHRGNYGYTF